Listed below are T cell receptor beta chains from one sample, sequenced in a study of blood T cell repertoires in COVID-19. The repertoire was sequenced with immunoSEQ multiplex PCR; TCRdb's copy has only in-frame clones and lacks some. Of more than 300,000 clones listed, more than 70% are singletons. The material sequenced was PBMCs or T cells enriched from blood (not recorded which). Every receptor here comes from a young woman who had recovered from COVID-19. The CDR3 runs from the conserved cysteine through the conserved F or W. The D gene is left open where the match is weak. The listing skips clone size in some rows; elsewhere it reads once, few, many or a size class.

v_gene,abundance,j_gene,d_gene,CDR3nt,CDR3aa
TRBV18,NA,TRBJ1-1,NA,TGTGCCAGCTCACCACGGGCAGCCAAGAGTCTGAACACTGAAGCTTTCTTT,CASSPRAAKSLNTEAFF
TRBV9,once,TRBJ1-2,NA,TGTGCCAGCAGACACAGGGAAGACTATGGCTACACCTTC,CASRHREDYGYTF
TRBV6-6,NA,TRBJ2-7,NA,TGTGCCAGCAGTTCGCCGCTTGCGGGGTCCTCCTACGAGCAGTACTTC,CASSSPLAGSSYEQYF
TRBV5-1,once,TRBJ1-4,NA,TGCGCCAGCAGCTTGACAGGGAAGGTTATTAATGAAAAACTGTTTTTT,CASSLTGKVINEKLFF
TRBV18,NA,TRBJ2-7,TRBD1,TGTGCCAGCTCACCTGGACAGGGGCATAGTTCCTACGAGCAGTACTTC,CASSPGQGHSSYEQYF
TRBV30,NA,TRBJ1-2,NA,TGTGCCTGGAGGGTGTCACCAGGGTCGCTTTACTATGGCTACACCTTC,CAWRVSPGSLYYGYTF
TRBV5-1,NA,TRBJ1-2,TRBD1,TGCGCCAGCAGCTTGTCGGGACAGGGGTTGGACGGCTACACCTTC,CASSLSGQGLDGYTF
TRBV4-1,NA,TRBJ1-1,TRBD1,TGCGCCAGCAGCTTCGAACCTTCGACAGGGAAAGCTTTCTTT,CASSFEPSTGKAFF
TRBV9,NA,TRBJ2-3,NA,TGTGCCAGCAGCGTAGGGGTGCGGGGCTCCTTGGGAGATACGCAGTATTTT,CASSVGVRGSLGDTQYF
TRBV2,NA,TRBJ1-6,NA,TGTGCCAGCAGTGATCGAACGGGGAGCTCCTATAATTCACCCCTCCACTTT,CASSDRTGSSYNSPLHF
TRBV5-1,NA,TRBJ1-1,TRBD1,TGCGCCAGCAGCCCCGGGACAGGGGGCGTAATAGACACTGAAGCTTTCTTT,CASSPGTGGVIDTEAFF
TRBV19,NA,TRBJ1-3,TRBD1,TGTGCCAGTAGTATCGGGACAGGGACAACTGGAAACACCATATATTTT,CASSIGTGTTGNTIYF
TRBV9,NA,TRBJ1-3,NA,TGTGCCAGCAGCGTCGCTACAGGGCCTGGAAACACCATATATTTT,CASSVATGPGNTIYF
TRBV4-1,NA,TRBJ2-1,TRBD2,TGCGCCAGCAGCCAACACCCCGGGGGGACCTACGGAGGGAATGAGCAGTTCTTC,CASSQHPGGTYGGNEQFF
TRBV28,NA,TRBJ2-2,NA,TGTGCCAGTGAGGTATCTAGAGGGAACACCGGGGAGCTGTTTTTT,CASEVSRGNTGELFF
TRBV7-2,NA,TRBJ2-3,TRBD1,TGTGCCAGCAGCCAAACAGGGGGCGCGAGGACAGATACGCAGTATTTT,CASSQTGGARTDTQYF
TRBV10-3,NA,TRBJ2-5,NA,TGTGCCATCAAGTTCGCAGGGGAAGAGACCCAGTACTTC,CAIKFAGEETQYF
TRBV6-2/TRBV6-3,NA,TRBJ1-1,TRBD1,TGTGCCAGCAGCCCACAGGGGTGGACTGAAGCTTTCTTT,CASSPQGWTEAFF
TRBV2,NA,TRBJ1-2,NA,TGTGCCAGCAGTGACTTCGACAAGCGGGGCTACACCTTC,CASSDFDKRGYTF
TRBV6-5,NA,TRBJ1-1,TRBD1,TGTGCCAGCAGTTTAACAGGGGGCAACACTGAAGCTTTCTTT,CASSLTGGNTEAFF
TRBV12-5,NA,TRBJ1-1,NA,TGTGCTAGTGGAGGGAGTAAGAACACTGAAGCTTTCTTT,CASGGSKNTEAFF
TRBV3-1/TRBV3-2,NA,TRBJ1-3,NA,TGTGCCAGCAGCCCCCACAGCCAAAACACCATATATTTT,CASSPHSQNTIYF
TRBV6-5,few,TRBJ2-1,TRBD2,TGTGCCAGCAGTAATAGCGGGGAGTCCTACAATGAGCAGTTCTTC,CASSNSGESYNEQFF
TRBV4-1,once,TRBJ2-1,TRBD2,TGCGCCAGCAGCCAAGGCCTAGCGGTGGATTATATAGGGCAGTTCTTC,CASSQGLAVDYIGQFF
TRBV21-1,NA,TRBJ1-2,NA,TGTGCCAGCAGCAGAGGGTTTAAGCGGACAGCCTTCCCCCATGGCTACACCTTC,CASSRGFKRTAFPHGYTF
TRBV11-2,NA,TRBJ2-1,TRBD2,TGTGCCAGCAGCTTCAGTGCGGGGGGGTCATACAATGAGCAGTTCTTC,CASSFSAGGSYNEQFF
TRBV5-1,NA,TRBJ1-4,NA,TGCGCCAGCACCAGCCAGCCGGGATCAACTAATGAAAAACTGTTTTTT,CASTSQPGSTNEKLFF
TRBV30,NA,TRBJ1-6,TRBD1,TGTGCCTGGAGTGAGGGGGCACTATCACCCCTCCACTTT,CAWSEGALSPLHF
TRBV28,NA,TRBJ1-4,NA,TGTGCCCGTTCGCTAGGGGGGGGTGGGCTCTTGAAACTGTTTTTT,CARSLGGGGLLKLFF
TRBV4-2,few,TRBJ2-5,TRBD2,TGTGCCAGTAGCTGGGAGGGAGTTCAAGAGACCCAGTACTTC,CASSWEGVQETQYF
TRBV19,NA,TRBJ1-2,NA,TGTGCCAGTATCGGTTTGGGCAGCAACTATGGCTACACCTTC,CASIGLGSNYGYTF
TRBV4-2,NA,TRBJ2-5,NA,TGTGCCAGCAGCCAAGATACCGAGGAGACCCAGTACTTC,CASSQDTEETQYF
TRBV7-8,few,TRBJ2-7,TRBD1,TGTGCCAGCAGCTCGGACAGGGGAGGAGAGCAGTACTTC,CASSSDRGGEQYF
TRBV19,NA,TRBJ2-1,TRBD1,TGTGCCAGCACCAGAGGACAGGGGGCAACCTACAATGAGCAGTTCTTC,CASTRGQGATYNEQFF
TRBV9,NA,TRBJ1-1,TRBD1,TGTGCCAGCAGCGTAGGGACAGGACCTGAAGCTTTCTTT,CASSVGTGPEAFF
TRBV19,NA,TRBJ2-1,TRBD2,TGTGCCAGTAGTATGATGGGGGGGAGGGTCAATGAGCAGTTCTTC,CASSMMGGRVNEQFF
TRBV28,NA,TRBJ2-5,NA,TGTGCCAGCAGCCTCTCCTCCCGGGGAGAGACCCAGTACTTC,CASSLSSRGETQYF
TRBV7-2,NA,TRBJ2-7,NA,TGTGCCAGCAGCTTAGTCTATCTGGGCCAGGGGAGCTCCTACGAGCAGTACTTC,CASSLVYLGQGSSYEQYF
TRBV5-1,NA,TRBJ1-2,NA,TGCGCCAGCAGGCCAGCGACAGCTACTAACTATGGCTACACCTTC,CASRPATATNYGYTF
TRBV5-1,NA,TRBJ1-6,NA,TGCGCCAGCAAGGGGGACACACACTATAATTCACCCCTCCACTTT,CASKGDTHYNSPLHF
TRBV7-9,once,TRBJ2-3,NA,TGTGCCAGCAGCTTAAGCAGGGGAGGGACAGATACGCAGTATTTT,CASSLSRGGTDTQYF
TRBV2,NA,TRBJ2-3,TRBD1,TGTGCCAGCAGCGGGGACAGGTCAGGTGCGTGGGCTAGCACAGATACGCAGTATTTT,CASSGDRSGAWASTDTQYF
TRBV6-5,NA,TRBJ2-2,TRBD1,TGTGCCAGCACCAGGGGGGACAGGGGACCCGGGGAGCTGTTTTTT,CASTRGDRGPGELFF
TRBV28,NA,TRBJ2-1,TRBD2,TGTGCCAGCAGTTTCTCCGGACTAGCGGGGGGTAAGGGTGAGCAGTTCTTC,CASSFSGLAGGKGEQFF
TRBV4-1,NA,TRBJ2-1,TRBD2,TGCGCCAGCAGCCAAGAAAGGCTAGCGGGGGGGAATGAGCAGTTCTTC,CASSQERLAGGNEQFF
TRBV3-1/TRBV3-2,NA,TRBJ1-1,NA,TGTGCCAGCAGCAGACTCGGGGGGAACACTGAAGCTTTCTTT,CASSRLGGNTEAFF
TRBV20-1,NA,TRBJ1-1,NA,TGCAGTGCTAGCCCCGACAGCAAAGCTTTCTTT,CSASPDSKAFF
TRBV18,NA,TRBJ1-5,TRBD1,TGTGCCAGCTCACCGGCCCGTACAGGGGATCAGCCCCAGCATTTT,CASSPARTGDQPQHF
TRBV21-1,NA,TRBJ1-2,NA,TGTGCCAGCAGCGAGCGCCTGGGACAGATCTTTGGCTACACCTTC,CASSERLGQIFGYTF
TRBV7-9,NA,TRBJ2-3,NA,TGTGCCAGCAGCTTATTACGGGGTGACACAGATACGCAGTATTTT,CASSLLRGDTDTQYF
TRBV3-1/TRBV3-2,once,TRBJ1-3,TRBD1,TGTGCCAGCAGCCGACAGGGGAGCGGAAACACCATATATTTT,CASSRQGSGNTIYF
TRBV7-7,NA,TRBJ2-3,TRBD1,TGTGCTAGCAGCGCCGGGACAGGGCGGCCAGATACGCAGTATTTT,CASSAGTGRPDTQYF
TRBV4-3,NA,TRBJ2-1,NA,TGCGCCAGCAGCCAAGCCCCCGTTAACAACCACAATGAGCAGTTCTTC,CASSQAPVNNHNEQFF
TRBV28,NA,TRBJ1-1,NA,TGTGCCAGCAGTTTACGGCGGGTTGAAGCTTTCTTT,CASSLRRVEAFF
TRBV24-1,few,TRBJ1-1,NA,TGTGCCACCAGTGACAAGAACACTGAAGCTTTCTTT,CATSDKNTEAFF